This T cell receptor beta chain was recorded in a study of T cell responses to AZD1222 COVID-19 vaccine. Overall study context: Second-dose intervals of approximately 4 or approximately 12 weeks were pooled.

Study-wide results and limits: Across the whole spike, CD4 TCRs peaked at regions 160-218 and 743-854. The sample set comprised mostly white British donors with more females, and clonal diversity was possibly underestimated.

Sequencing used immunoSEQ multiplex PCR; TCRdb keeps in-frame clones, though not all of them. The profile shows about 160,000 clones, approximately 90% of them singletons. Remarks on this clone: Its antigen remains unidentified.

V was shortened by 4 bases and J by 11 bases, with 15 bases between the two germline ends. The CDR3 runs to 13 residues. Germline V gene lookup returns CDR1 SGHAT and CDR2 FQNNGV. This sample comprised peripheral blood, obtained on day 0 of AZD1222 vaccination. This chain connects TRBV11-2 to TRBJ2-1; a weak D match, TRBD2 (5 bases). This clonotype was sampled from an adult in good health. The CDR3 protein is CASSSSPTNQQFF. The CDR3 nucleotides are TGTGCCAGCAGCTCGTCCCCGACTAACCAGCAGTTCTTC. The full variable domain, with the rest looked up from reference TRBV11-2 and TRBJ2-1, is EAGVAQSPRYKIIEKRQSVAFWCNPISGHATLYWYQQILGQGPKLLIQFQNNGVVDDSQLPKDRFSAERLKGVDSTLKIQPAKLEDSAVYLCASSSSPTNQQFFGPGTRLTVL.